The clone carrying this T cell receptor (beta chain) came up many times. The antigen remains unidentified. TCRdb recomputed calls from the RT-PCR reads with MiXCR, one row per CDR3 protein. The profile shows hundreds of thousands of distinct CDR3 sequences, around 20% of them singletons. The data stem from a study of response to subunit inactivated influenza vaccine. Study-wide points: Authors proposed each seasonal influenza vaccination draws in few new T cells.

CDR3 size: 15 residues. Germline CDR1 and CDR2: MDHEN and SYDVKM. The V and J ends lost 2 bases and 4 bases respectively, with 13 bases between them. Sequences were derived from PBMCs from blood, sampled around 5 days after vaccination. This TCR came from a man in his fifties or sixties who received an inactivated influenza vaccine. The chain employs TRBV28 and TRBJ2-3, with D tentatively TRBD1 (5 bases). This CDR3 reads CASSLTQGIPDTQYF. The CDR3 coding sequence is TGTGCCAGCAGTTTAACCCAGGGAATCCCAGATACGCAGTATTTT.